This TCR beta chain was captured by sequencing in a study of shared clonotypes between healthy human individuals. Study details: Researchers assigned three CD4 naive, three CD4 memory, two CD8 naive and one CD8 memory plate to each donor.

General observations from the study: Researchers found naive subsets generally carried larger estimated richness than memory subsets. Non-shared clonotypes displayed generation probabilities falling below those of clonotypes present in all four donors.

The donors were adults (healthy and HIV-negative) with no recent acute infections or vaccinations. Profiling relied on immunoSEQ multiplex PCR, and the TCRdb table lists in-frame clones only, not all of them. The profile covers about 610,000 clones, with around 97% appearing a single time and roughly 0.05% taken by the ten largest. Worth noting for this clone: Antigen: not known.

Sequenced material: naive CD4+ T cells sorted from blood. Subset specified: CD45RA+ positively selected. This sequence was found in a woman under 40 in good health.

CDR3 sequence: CAWTRDSGSQETQYF. The CDR3 nucleotides are TGTGCCTGGACCCGCGATAGTGGGTCCCAGGAGACCCAGTACTTC. The rearrangement joins TRBV30 to TRBJ2-5, with D unresolved. CDR3 length: 15 residues. Trimming took off 4 bases at V and 5 bases at J, with 20 bases between the two ends. From germline, CDR1 is GTSNPN and CDR2 SVGIG (reference sequence).